This T cell receptor (beta chain) was recovered during a study of identifying expanded T cells in peripheral blood. Study conclusions and caveats: Approximately two-week clone count variance significantly increased as total template count grew. Differentially abundant clones: roughly 1.2 between replicates, approximately 16 at two to three weeks, 19 at four.

Here immunoSEQ multiplex PCR was the method, and the copy in TCRdb shows in-frame clones only, minus some. Among around 99,000 clones listed, about 87% were seen once. On this clone itself: Its specificity is unknown.

J was trimmed by 0 bases and V by 6 bases; bases with no gene match: 1. The CDR3 has 14 amino acids. The germline gives CDR1 SNHLY, CDR2 FYNNEI. This TCR derives from a person between 18 and 75 years old in good health. Source material: blood. The V call is TRBV2, the J call TRBJ2-5; 10 bases are a match to TRBD2. The CDR3 DNA follows: TGTGCCAGCAGGGGACTAGCGCACCAAGAGACCCAGTACTTC. This codes for CASRGLAHQETQYF.